The rows below give T cell receptor beta chains drawn from one sample of a study of T cells in localized non-small cell lung cancer. Some clones are missing from TCRdb's copy, which holds only in-frame ones; the method was immunoSEQ multiplex PCR. The sample holds more than 30,000 clones, approximately 85% seen once. The specimen was peripheral blood mononuclear cells, collected before any cancer treatment. These receptors came from a woman between 40 and 69 years old with stage III lung adenocarcinoma. Each CDR3 is given with its conserved first and last residue. The D gene is left open where the match is weak. For some rows the clone size is stated as once, few or many, or as a class when expanded; others skip it.

>TRBV13|TRBD2|TRBJ2-3|.
CASSHTSGGLPSTDTQYF
>TRBV29-1|TRBD2|TRBJ2-3|once
CSPGGLAGGGDTQYF
>TRBV4-2|.|TRBJ1-1|once
CASSQTGWNTEAFF
>TRBV6-1|.|TRBJ2-1|few
CASSDKAILRGGSYNEQFF
>TRBV25-1|TRBD2|TRBJ2-1|.
CASSATGTSRYNEQFF
>TRBV6-5|.|TRBJ1-1|.
CASSYLGQTLNTEAFF
>TRBV5-4|TRBD2|TRBJ2-5|.
CASSPNGGSRETQYF
>TRBV5-1|.|TRBJ2-7|.
CASRRDRLYEQYF
>TRBV30|TRBD1|TRBJ2-7|.
CACQQGFDEQYF
>TRBV27|.|TRBJ2-5|medium-sized
CASSSEGFGTQYF
>TRBV7-3|.|TRBJ2-1|.
CASSLKGLAPSSYNEQFF
>TRBV28|.|TRBJ1-1|.
CASSLVGFEAFF
>TRBV7-8|TRBD1|TRBJ2-2|.
CASSSRRQGARTGELFF
>TRBV9|TRBD2|TRBJ2-3|.
CASSVGASGRTDTQYF
>TRBV7-9|.|TRBJ2-7|once
CASSADGPYEQYF
>TRBV19|.|TRBJ2-1|once
CASSSLTRDEQFF
>TRBV4-2|TRBD2|TRBJ2-3|.
CASSQTAGGDTDTQYF
>TRBV4-3|TRBD1|TRBJ1-2|once
CASSKRTGGSNYGYTF
>TRBV2|.|TRBJ1-1|.
CATFLTSGEAFF
>TRBV30|.|TRBJ2-1|few
CAWSEKYEQFF
>TRBV9|.|TRBJ1-1|.
CASSVVGGRSTEAFF
>TRBV7-3|.|TRBJ1-1|.
CASSLTGNTEAFF
>TRBV5-1|.|TRBJ2-5|.
CASSLGPGETQYF
>TRBV28|.|TRBJ1-3|once
CASSLRGGGNTIYF
>TRBV4-3|.|TRBJ2-3|.
CASSQDFAGAYTDTQYF
>TRBV28|TRBD1|TRBJ2-5|.
CASSETGTVETQYF
>TRBV19|.|TRBJ2-1|once
CASSIGPREQFF
>TRBV7-9|.|TRBJ1-1|.
CAISSPGHRERAFF
>TRBV5-4|.|TRBJ2-7|.
CASSLYGHPYEQYF
>TRBV7-8|.|TRBJ2-7|.
CASSLEEYSYEQYF
>TRBV6-5|.|TRBJ2-1|.
CASSYGGEQFF
>TRBV27|.|TRBJ1-6|.
CASSLWAGNYNSPLHF
>TRBV6-5|TRBD1|TRBJ2-3|.
CASSWTGRTDTQYF
>TRBV5-8|.|TRBJ2-3|.
CASSLRSGTDTQYF
>TRBV5-4|.|TRBJ2-2|once
CASSLTRGGELFF
>TRBV11-2|.|TRBJ2-7|.
CASSHRGLGEEQYF